This T cell receptor (beta chain) derives from a study of tissue T cells after allogeneic stem cell transplantation. Study-wide points: Anatomically similar tissues had similar TCR repertoires within each patient. Blood and spleen captured only part of the tissue TCR repertoire.

Per germline, CDR1 SNHLY and CDR2 FYNGKV (reference sequence). There are 13 residues in the CDR3. The V gene lost 4 bases and the J gene lost 1 base, with 6 bases spanning the gap. Generated by immunoSEQ multiplex PCR, the TCRdb table keeps only in-frame clones and is missing some. The sample shows under 9,000 clones, 34% of them seen only once. This clone was detected only a few times. Its antigen is unidentified. The genes are named according to mouse. The sequence runs out 1 residue before the end of the CDR3; the remainder is reconstructed from the germline J gene. As to time point: mouse harvest day 14 after allogeneic transplant. Tail vein injection delivered 10^7 T-cell-depleted bone marrow cells and 10^6 splenic CD5+ T cells.

This TCR was sampled from a female BALB/c mouse given C57BL/6 T cells with graft-versus-host disease after an allogeneic hematopoietic cell transplant. Sequencing was carried out using skin. The V and J genes are TRBV3 and TRBJ2-4, with D possibly being TRBD1 (6 bases). The CDR3: CASSSGGQNTLYF. CDR3 DNA (partial): TGTGCCAGCAGCTCAGGGGGTCAAAACACCTTGTAC.